This T cell receptor beta chain emerged from a study of CD8 T cells in ankylosing spondylitis. TCRdb re-derived calls from the 5' RACE reads in MiXCR, one entry per CDR3 protein. Among more than 150,000 distinct CDR3 sequences, 15% to 20% were seen once, and the ten largest hold 4.3%. The CDR3 is made up of 14 amino acids. Trimming pared 3 bases from V and 7 bases from J, leaving 15 bases between. Germline lookup yields CDR1 MDHEN and CDR2 SYDVKM. In its sample, this clonotype was seen many times. The antigen is unknown. Study outcomes and limitations: Disease-associated clones were reportedly significantly overrepresented in matched ankylosing spondylitis synovial fluid. Clones that were linked to disease were CD8+ and were relatively rare in peripheral blood.

This chain links TRBV28 with TRBJ2-5, with D possibly being TRBD2 (6 bases). Sequenced sample: blood, either unsorted or a sorted T cell fraction (not recorded which). The TCR was taken from a male donor under 30 with ankylosing spondylitis or in good health (not recorded which). In DNA, the CDR3 is TGTGCCAGCAGTTTTACTAGCTTCCCGCGGACCCAGTACTTC. Translating gives CASSFTSFPRTQYF.